This T cell receptor beta chain was captured by sequencing in a study of T cells in Graves' hyperthyroidism and ophthalmopathy. The CDR3 sequence is 16 residues long. Germline CDR1 and CDR2: SEHNR and FQNEAQ (reference sequence). V dropped 1 base and J dropped 0 bases, with 10 bases sitting between them. Amplification of TCR beta CDR3 regions used RNA as the template. First-round RT-PCR of the TCR CDR3 relied on the HTBI primer set. TCRdb recomputed calls from the multiplex PCR reads with MiXCR, one row per CDR3 protein. Of about 59,000 distinct CDR3 sequences listed, roughly half are singletons. Many counts were recorded for this clonotype.

The chain is built from TRBV7-9 and TRBJ2-1; D remains unclear. Sequenced: blood. The TCR comes from a woman aged 55-70 years with Graves' ophthalmopathy. The CDR3: CASSLGLTPSYNEQFF. CDR3 sequence (DNA): TGTGCCAGCAGCTTAGGCCTTACCCCCTCCTACAATGAGCAGTTCTTC.